The entry below describes one T cell receptor (beta chain). The PCR employed 60 Vbeta primers together with 13 Jbeta primers. Method: immunoSEQ multiplex PCR; TCRdb's copy keeps in-frame clones and lacks some. The sample has some 86,000 clones, approximately 65% seen once. The record originates from a study of cytomegalovirus exposure and HLA in healthy donors. The CDR3 loop spans 13 amino acids. The V end lost 7 bases, the J end lost 3 bases, and 12 bases lay between the germline ends. CDR1 is MNHEY, CDR2 SMNVEV, per germline (reference sequence). The genes are TRBV27 and TRBJ1-1, with D hard to call. The sequenced material came from PBMCs. The TCR originated in a man younger than 40 in good health and CMV-seronegative. The CDR3 loop is CASKSGMDTEAFF. In nucleotides, the CDR3 is TGTGCCAGCAAATCGGGGATGGACACTGAAGCTTTCTTT.